This paragraph reports one T cell receptor (beta chain). This entry is derived from a study of blood T cell repertoires in COVID-19. Overall study: Samples taken during acute and convalescent COVID-19 were collected in the United States, Italy and Spain.

Some clones are missing from TCRdb's copy, which holds only in-frame ones; the method was immunoSEQ multiplex PCR. This table has 180,000 or so clones, around 79% appearing once. Researchers sorted participants into cohorts using their self-reported clinical history. Either two negative PCRs, clearance, or symptom resolution qualified Cohort 3 donors as recovered. With V trimmed by 6 bases and J by 5 bases, 6 bases remained unmatched. Germline V gene data show CDR1 as SNHLY and CDR2 as FYNNEI. This CDR3 comprises 14 residues. This chain joins TRBV2 and TRBJ1-4; 7 bases match TRBD1. The source of this sequence is a man in his fifties or sixties who had recovered from COVID-19. Source material: PBMCs or T cells enriched from blood (not recorded which). The CDR3 DNA follows: TGTGCCAGCAGGGAGGGGGCCCAAAATGAAAAACTGTTTTTT. Residues: CASREGAQNEKLFF.